Following are 21 T cell receptor beta chains from one sample sequenced in a study of T cells in localized non-small cell lung cancer. Repertoires were generated with immunoSEQ multiplex PCR, while TCRdb's copy carries only in-frame clones and drops some. Of 31,000 or so clones in the sample, 80% to 90% are singletons; the top ten hold approximately 10%. This specimen was peripheral blood, taken before any cancer treatment. The origin of the receptors is a woman between 35 and 75 years old with stage I lung adenocarcinoma.

This clone was observed a handful of times. In DNA, the CDR3 is TGTGCCAGCAGTTACATAGACGGCCTGCCCTCACCCCTCCACTTT. The encoded protein is CASSYIDGLPSPLHF. The V and J genes are TRBV6-6 and TRBJ1-6; D not certain. This CDR3 comprises 15 residues. Germline CDR1 reads MNHNY; CDR2 reads SVGAGI (reference sequence). Trimming pared 2 bases from V and 10 bases from J, leaving 15 bases between.

This clone showed up just once. The chain uses TRBV29-1 and TRBJ2-1; tentatively, D is TRBD1 or TRBD2 (5 bases each). V was clipped by 3 bases and J by 5 bases, with 14 bases between them. CDR3 length equals 14 residues. Germline CDR1 SQVTM, CDR2 ANQGSEA. The CDR3 sequence is CSVEGVLVDNEQFF. The CDR3 nucleotides are TGCAGCGTTGAGGGGGTTTTAGTCGACAATGAGCAGTTCTTC.

The chain couples TRBV7-2 to TRBJ2-2; tentative D call: TRBD1 (6 bases). V lost 0 bases and J lost 6, with 11 bases in between. The CDR3 is 15 amino acids. Germline CDR1 is SGHTA and CDR2 is FQGNSA. As DNA, the CDR3 is TGTGCCAGCAGCTTAGCGGCAGGGGTGCCCGGGGAGCTGTTTTTT. Translation gives CASSLAAGVPGELFF. Full variable domain (remainder filled in from reference TRBV7-2 and TRBJ2-2): GAGVSQSPSNKVTEKGKDVELRCDPISGHTALYWYRQSLGQGLEFLIYFQGNSAPDKSGLPSDRFSAERTGGSVSTLTIQRTQQEDSAVYLCASSLAAGVPGELFFGEGSRLTVL.

The CDR3 DNA sequence: TGTGCCAGCAGCCATGGATTCCTAGCGGGAGTCTATGAGCAGTTCTTC. Residues: CASSHGFLAGVYEQFF. V usage is TRBV14 and J usage is TRBJ2-1; TRBD2 aligns across 10 bases. Germline CDR1 and CDR2: SGHDN and FVKESK. V lost 3 bases and J lost 8; bases outside the gene matches: 10. The CDR3 length is 16 residues.

The chain carries TRBV6-6 and TRBJ1-3; no clear D gene. V lost 2 bases and J 7 bases, leaving 15 bases between the germline ends. In germline, CDR1 is MNHNY, CDR2 SVGAGI (reference sequence). This CDR3 is built from 15 residues. The DNA for the CDR3 is TGTGCCAGCAGTTACGCCGAACGATTAGGGAACACCATATATTTT. It codes for CASSYAERLGNTIYF.

This clone appeared a single time. J is TRBJ1-3 and V is TRBV18; D is unresolved. The germline V gene has CDR1 KGHSH and CDR2 LQKENI. Trimming left V 0 bases short and J 2 bases short, with 11 bases between. This CDR3 region has 16 residues. The CDR3 DNA is TGTGCCAGCTCACCACCGAACAGCCCCGCTGGAAACACCATATATTTT. Protein product: CASSPPNSPAGNTIYF.

The sample holds one count of this clone. This rearrangement joins TRBV28 to TRBJ2-1, with 7 bases fitting TRBD2. This CDR3 has 15 residues. Germline CDR1 reads MDHEN; CDR2 reads SYDVKM. The trim removed 8 bases at V and 10 bases at J, leaving 17 bases unmatched. CDR3 in DNA: TGTGCCAGCCGCGGGGAGGGACGACCTTCGGGAGAGCAGTTCTTC. Amino acid sequence: CASRGEGRPSGEQFF.

The rearrangement joins TRBV2 to TRBJ1-5, with D perhaps matching TRBD1 (6 bases). Trimming shortened V by 6 bases and J by 2 bases, and 8 bases separated the two germline ends. The CDR3 sequence is 13 residues long. Germline CDR1 SNHLY, CDR2 FYNNEI. CDR3 amino acids: CASRPGGNQPQHF. The CDR3 DNA sequence: TGTGCCAGCAGACCAGGGGGCAATCAGCCCCAGCATTTT.

CDR3 protein: CASSNGQNTEAFF. CDR3 DNA sequence: TGTGCCAGCAGCAATGGACAGAACACTGAAGCTTTCTTT. This chain connects TRBV7-3 to TRBJ1-1; tentative D call: TRBD1 (5 bases). The CDR3 length is 13 residues. Trimming took 5 bases from V and 1 from J, leaving 8 bases between them. The germline V gene has CDR1 SGHTA and CDR2 FQGTGA. Complete variable domain (other parts from reference TRBV7-3 and TRBJ1-1): GAGVSQTPSNKVTEKGKYVELRCDPISGHTALYWYRQSLGQGPEFLIYFQGTGAADDSGLPNDRFFAVRPEGSVSTLKIQRTERGDSAVYLCASSNGQNTEAFFGQGTRLTVV.

The genes are TRBV10-1 and TRBJ2-3, with no clear D. The germline gives CDR1 WNHNN, CDR2 SYGVQD (reference sequence). The CDR3 is 15 amino acids. V shed 7 bases and J shed 6 bases, with 20 bases lying between them. Here the CDR3 DNA reads TGCGCCAGCATTAGACTGTTCCTTAGGGCTGATACGCAGTATTTT. Its translation is CASIRLFLRADTQYF.

J is TRBJ2-5 and V is TRBV28, with D tentatively TRBD2 (6 bases). The DNA end is more similar to TRBJ2-7, so the J call may be wrong. The V gene's germline CDR1 is MDHEN and CDR2 SYDVKM. The CDR3 spans 14 residues. CDR3 bases: TGTGCCAGCAGCCTTGGGGGGAGCTCCTACGAGCAGTACTTC. Translated: CASSLGGSSYEQYF.

The chain links TRBV10-2 to TRBJ2-5; 12 bases are shared with TRBD2. Germline assignment: CDR1 WSHSY and CDR2 SAAADI. The CDR3 extends over 15 amino acids. V lost 6 bases, J lost 1 base, and 3 bases stayed unmatched. This CDR3 reads CASSRTSGIQETQYF. In nucleotides, the CDR3 is TGCGCCAGCAGCAGGACTAGCGGGATCCAAGAGACCCAGTACTTC.

The chain carries TRBV2 and TRBJ2-2; D call uncertain. The length of the CDR3 is 13 residues. Per the germline V gene, CDR1 is SNHLY and CDR2 is FYNNEI. V shed 8 bases and J shed 6 bases, with 13 bases lying between them. The CDR3 region is CASLLNRAGELFF. CDR3 DNA: TGTGCCAGCCTCCTTAATCGGGCCGGGGAGCTGTTTTTT.

The rearrangement links TRBV7-3 to TRBJ2-5; no firm D call. There are 13 residues in the CDR3. Germline V gene data show CDR1 as SGHTA and CDR2 as FQGTGA. Trimming took 1 base from V and 5 from J, leaving 8 bases between them. The CDR3 is CASSLIEGETQYF. The CDR3 bases are TGTGCCAGCAGCTTAATAGAAGGGGAGACCCAGTACTTC.

The genes are TRBV7-2 and TRBJ2-7; possibly TRBD1 for D (6 bases). Between the trimmed V and J ends, which lost 1 base and 9 bases, there was a span of 16 bases. CDR1 SGHTA and CDR2 FQGNSA come from the germline V gene. The CDR3 contains 14 residues. For the CDR3, the DNA is TGTGCCAGCAGCTTAGATCCATTCAGGGGATTGCAGTACTTC. It yields the protein CASSLDPFRGLQYF.

This clone appeared a single time. This rearrangement joins TRBV25-1 to TRBJ2-5; no firm D call. Trimming removed 5 bases from V and 5 bases from J, with 15 bases in between. Germline V gives CDR1 MGHDK, CDR2 SYGVNS. This CDR3 is built from 14 residues. CDR3 in DNA: TGTGCCAGCAGTTCCTCCCTTAGTGGCGAGACCCAGTACTTC. Protein product: CASSSSLSGETQYF.

The gene calls are TRBV18 and TRBJ2-1; TRBD2 might be the D (6 bases). The V gene's germline CDR1 is KGHSH and CDR2 LQKENI. Trimming left V 0 bases short and J 6 bases short, with 9 bases between. This CDR3 has 14 residues. CDR3 residues: CASSPPHGGNEQFF. The CDR3 DNA is TGTGCCAGCTCACCACCGCACGGGGGCAATGAGCAGTTCTTC.

This chain uses TRBV5-5 with TRBJ2-7; TRBD1 or TRBD2 may be the D gene (5 bases each). The CDR3 consists of 14 residues. CDR1 is SGHKS, CDR2 YYEKEE, per germline (reference sequence). The ends were cut back, 0 bases at V and 4 bases at J, with 11 bases in the middle. CDR3 nucleotide sequence: TGTGCCAGCAGCTTGGCGGGGCAGGGTTACGAGCAGTACTTC. Translating gives CASSLAGQGYEQYF.

CDR3 sequence (DNA): TGCGCCAGCAGCTCGACTAGCGGGCCGGAGACCCAGTACTTC. Translation gives CASSSTSGPETQYF. The V gene is TRBV5-1, the J gene TRBJ2-5; 10 bases align to TRBD2. Germline values: CDR1 SGHRS, CDR2 YFSETQ. The V gene end was trimmed by 3 bases and the J gene end by 5 bases; junction bases not matched to a gene: 4. The CDR3 covers 14 residues.

The CDR3 sequence is CASSGQFNEKLFF. CDR3 DNA sequence: TGTGCCAGCTCAGGGCAGTTTAATGAAAAACTGTTTTTT. The chain has TRBV18 and TRBJ1-4; D is unclear. Germline CDR1 KGHSH, CDR2 LQKENI. V dropped 5 bases and J dropped 4 bases, with 8 bases sitting between them. This CDR3 has 13 residues. Drawing the rest from reference TRBV18 and TRBJ1-4, the complete variable domain is NAGVMQNPRHLVRRRGQEARLRCSPMKGHSHVYWYRQLPEEGLKFMVYLQKENIIDESGMPKERFSAEFPKEGPSILRIQQVVRGDSAAYFCASSGQFNEKLFFGSGTQLSVL.

V and J are TRBV29-1 and TRBJ1-4; TRBD1 is a possible D gene (5 bases). Germline CDR1 and CDR2: SQVTM and ANQGSEA. The CDR3 spans 12 residues. Trimming pared 4 bases from V and 5 bases from J, leaving 8 bases between. This CDR3 is CSVADSNEKLFF. CDR3 DNA sequence: TGCAGCGTTGCCGACAGCAATGAAAAACTGTTTTTT.